This TCR beta chain was found in a study of blood T cell repertoires in COVID-19. The protocol was immunoSEQ multiplex PCR, while the TCRdb copy is restricted to in-frame clones and leaves out a portion. Found here are approximately 210,000 clones, less than 90% of them singletons; the top ten hold around 21%. The V gene's germline CDR1 is SNHLY and CDR2 FYNNEI. V shed 7 bases, J shed 2 bases, and the junction held 6 bases outside the gene matches. The CDR3 runs 15 residues. Sequenced: peripheral blood. The V call is TRBV2, the J call TRBJ2-5; 11 bases agree with TRBD2. This TCR derives from a human donor in a cohort sampled during active COVID-19. The CDR3 loop is CASTRGTSGQETQYF. CDR3 sequence (DNA): TGTGCCAGCACCAGAGGGACTAGCGGACAAGAGACCCAGTACTTC. The full variable domain, completed using reference TRBV2 and TRBJ2-5, is EPEVTQTPSHQVTQMGQEVILRCVPISNHLYFYWYRQILGQKVEFLVSFYNNEISEKSEIFDDQFSVERPDGSNFTLKIRSTKLEDSAMYFCASTRGTSGQETQYFGPGTRLLVL.